The next 18 T cell receptor beta chains were all read from a single sample in a study of blood T cell repertoires in COVID-19. Using immunoSEQ multiplex PCR, the repertoire was profiled, and TCRdb retains in-frame clones only, with some absent. Among some 190,000 clones, roughly 90% were seen once, and the ten largest hold 1.5% to 2%. Sequenced: peripheral blood. Receptor source: a man aged 18 to 29 with active or convalescent COVID-19.

This clone has a count of ten or more. The chain carries TRBV21-1 and TRBJ1-1; TRBD1 is the table's D call and was not checked against the DNA. TRBV21-1 is a pseudogene segment. The CDR3 extends over 19 amino acids. The CDR3 sequence is CASPGDRGAKGKTNTEAFF. The DNA of the CDR3 is TGTGCCAGCCCTGGGGACAGGGGGGCGAAAGGTAAAACGAACACTGAAGCTTTCTTT.

V usage is TRBV2 and J usage is TRBJ2-3; 10 bases are a match to TRBD2. The CDR3 spans 16 residues. Germline values: CDR1 SNHLY, CDR2 FYNNEI. V lost 6 bases, J lost 0 bases, and 6 bases stayed unmatched. CDR3 sequence: CASRLLAGQSTDTQYF. The CDR3 DNA follows: TGTGCCAGCAGGCTACTAGCGGGGCAAAGCACAGATACGCAGTATTTT.

V gene TRBV18 combines with J gene TRBJ2-5; D is perhaps TRBD2 (6 bases). V was pared by 6 bases and J by 4 bases, with 12 bases between. The CDR3 covers 13 residues. The germline V gene encodes CDR1 KGHSH and CDR2 LQKENI. As DNA, the CDR3 is TGTGCCAGCTCGGAGGGCTACCGAGAGACCCAGTACTTC. Translated, it gives CASSEGYRETQYF.

This sequence joins TRBV10-3 and TRBJ1-6; tentatively, D is TRBD1 (5 bases). V was trimmed by 7 bases and J by 7 bases, leaving 11 bases between them. Germline V gene sequence: CDR1 ENHRY, CDR2 SYGVKD. This CDR3 region has 13 residues. CDR3 protein: CAINQRQNSPLHF. CDR3 nucleotide sequence: TGTGCCATCAACCAAAGACAGAATTCACCCCTCCACTTT.

The chain carries TRBV7-8 and TRBJ2-5, with TRBD2 as a possible D gene (7 bases). Trimming took 5 bases from V and 5 from J, leaving 18 bases between them. Germline assignment: CDR1 SGHVS and CDR2 FQNEAQ. The CDR3 extends over 15 amino acids. The CDR3 protein is CASSGGAATWETQYF. The CDR3 DNA reads as TGTGCCAGCAGCGGGGGGGCAGCGACTTGGGAGACCCAGTACTTC.

The chain has TRBV1 and TRBJ2-1; the table's D call of TRBD2 was not tested on the DNA. TRBV1 is assigned pseudogene status. This CDR3 is 16 amino acids long. CDR3 nucleotide sequence: TGCACCAGCAGCCAAATGGCTAGCGGGATTCAGAATGAGCAGTTCTTC. It encodes CTSSQMASGIQNEQFF.

Remarks on this clone: Germline is not matched at one junction end, which may reflect a read error. CDR3 sequence: CASSLRRGQETQYF. The CDR3 DNA is TGTGCCAGCAGCCTCCGTCGAGGGCAAGAAACCCAGTACTTC. The chain is built from TRBV5-4 and TRBJ2-5; D perhaps matches TRBD2 (5 bases). Per the germline V gene, CDR1 is SGHNT and CDR2 is YYREEE (reference sequence). The CDR3 is 14 amino acids.

The rearrangement joins TRBV19 to TRBJ2-3; TRBD1 matches at 8 bases. CDR3 size: 15 residues. Trimming cost V 2 bases and J 4 bases; bases outside gene matches: 5. CDR1 is LNHDA, CDR2 SQIVND, per germline (reference sequence). The DNA of the CDR3 is TGTGCCAGTAGTATACGGACAGGGAAGTCAGATACGCAGTATTTT. As protein: CASSIRTGKSDTQYF. The full variable domain, its missing parts supplied by reference TRBV19 and TRBJ2-3, is DGGITQSPKYLFRKEGQNVTLSCEQNLNHDAMYWYRQDPGQGLRLIYYSQIVNDFQKGDIAEGYSVSREKKESFPLTVTSAQKNPTAFYLCASSIRTGKSDTQYFGPGTRLTVL.

The CDR3: CASSQGIGRGTEAFF. Here the CDR3 DNA reads TGTGCCAGCAGCCAAGGGATCGGTCGAGGCACTGAAGCTTTCTTT. The chain couples TRBV3-1 (or the pseudogene TRBV3-2) to TRBJ1-1; D ambiguous. The CDR3 sequence is 15 residues long. The germline V gene has CDR1 LGHDT and CDR2 YNNKEL (reference sequence). Trimming took off 1 base at V and 4 bases at J, with 13 bases between the two ends.

The chain is built from TRBV6-6 and TRBJ2-7; 9 bases fit TRBD1. V trimming: 6 bases; J trimming: 6 bases; junction bases outside the gene matches: 6. Germline-derived CDR1 and CDR2 are MNHNY and SVGAGI (reference sequence). There are 13 residues in the CDR3. Written as DNA, the CDR3 is TGTGCCAGCAGCAGGGGACAGGGTCGCGAGCAGTACTTC. Amino acids: CASSRGQGREQYF.

The rearrangement links TRBV7-9 to TRBJ1-4, with 7 bases matching TRBD1. The germline V gene has CDR1 SEHNR and CDR2 FQNEAQ (reference sequence). The CDR3 totals 15 residues. V gave up 4 bases and J gave up 2 bases; unmatched junction bases: 4. CDR3 sequence (DNA): TGTGCCAGCAGCTCCCGGACAGGTACTAATGAAAAACTGTTTTTT. Its translation: CASSSRTGTNEKLFF. The complete variable domain, with remaining parts taken from reference TRBV7-9 and TRBJ1-4, reads DTGVSQNPRHKITKRGQNVTFRCDPISEHNRLYWYRQTLGQGPEFLTYFQNEAQLEKSRLLSDRFSAERPKGSFSTLEIQRTEQGDSAMYLCASSSRTGTNEKLFFGSGTQLSVL.

The chain links TRBV18 to TRBJ1-3; tentative D call: TRBD1 (5 bases). The CDR3 is 14 residues long. V lost 1 base, J lost 7 bases, and 11 bases lay in between. CDR1 is KGHSH, CDR2 LQKENI, per germline. CDR3 loop: CASSPRGGINTIYF. The CDR3 DNA follows: TGTGCCAGCTCACCACGCGGGGGAATCAACACCATATATTTT.

The chain combines TRBV18 with TRBJ2-7, with a tentative D call TRBD2 (6 bases). V lost 5 bases, J lost 2 bases, and 10 bases lay in between. The germline V gene encodes CDR1 KGHSH and CDR2 LQKENI. The CDR3 has 13 amino acids. The CDR3 here is CASSTGSTYEQYF. The CDR3 DNA sequence: TGTGCCAGCTCAACCGGGAGTACCTACGAGCAGTACTTC.

This chain connects TRBV7-2 to TRBJ2-7; D not certain. Trimming shortened V by 2 bases and J by 5 bases, and 19 bases separated the two germline ends. CDR1 and CDR2 from the germline V gene are SGHTA and FQGNSA. The CDR3 sequence is 16 residues long. CDR3: CASSLLYQQIYHEQYF. The DNA for the CDR3 is TGTGCCAGCAGCTTACTCTATCAACAGATTTACCACGAGCAGTACTTC.

This chain links TRBV25-1 with TRBJ2-7; TRBD1 matches 9 bases. CDR1 is MGHDK and CDR2 is SYGVNS in the germline V gene. The CDR3 is made up of 17 amino acids. V shed 2 bases and J 5 bases; nucleotides not matched to a gene: 13. DNA of the CDR3: TGTGCCAGCAGTGAAGCGCGTCCCGGGACAGGGAAGGACGAGCAGTACTTC. Amino acid sequence: CASSEARPGTGKDEQYF.

The CDR3 DNA sequence: TGCGCCAGCAGCAATGGGGGGACTGAAGCTTTCTTT. Translation: CASSNGGTEAFF. The chain carries TRBV5-1 and TRBJ1-1, with D possibly TRBD1 on 5 matching bases. The length of the CDR3 is 12 residues. V was pared by 4 bases and J by 5 bases, with 9 bases between. CDR1 SGHRS and CDR2 YFSETQ come from the germline V gene.

The chain is built from TRBV5-1 and TRBJ2-3; TRBD2 aligns across 14 bases. Germline CDR1 is SGHRS and CDR2 is YFSETQ. The CDR3 covers 16 residues. V lost 1 base and J lost 8; bases outside the gene matches: 6. The CDR3 region has the DNA TGCGCCAGCAGCTTGTCGGGGACTAGCGGGAGCGGTACGCAGTATTTT. It codes for CASSLSGTSGSGTQYF.

The rearrangement links TRBV4-1 to TRBJ2-7, with TRBD2 identical over 15 bases. The CDR3 has 18 amino acids. V shed 5 bases and J 4 bases; nucleotides not matched to a gene: 12. CDR1 and CDR2 (germline): MGHRA, YSYEKL. This CDR3 reads CASSSGTSGRYGAYEQYF. In DNA, the CDR3 is TGCGCCAGCAGCTCCGGGACTAGCGGGAGGTATGGGGCTTACGAGCAGTACTTC.